The clone carrying this TCR beta chain has a count of ten or more. V lost 0 bases and J lost 5, with 5 bases in between. The CDR3 spans 14 residues. The V gene's germline CDR1 is SGHAT and CDR2 FQNNGV. This entry belongs to a study of tumor-infiltrating lymphocytes in primary liver carcinoma. It was from approximately 20-30 mg of unsorted bulk tissue that RNA and DNA were co-extracted. No patient had received treatment, and all had chronic HBV infection. A primer matching the constant region was used to make TCR beta cDNA from 500 to 650 ng of total RNA. Investigators got TCR beta libraries out of three nested multiplex PCR rounds, done with slightly modified ARM-PCR. Investigators reported that the first two PCR rounds, at 10 cycles each, used TRBV1-TRBV30 forward primers with a C-beta reverse primer. TCRdb re-derived calls from the multiplex PCR reads in MiXCR, one entry per CDR3 protein. The sample shows fewer than 80,000 distinct CDR3 sequences, 69% of them seen only once.

The sequencing input was tumor-adjacent normal liver tissue. The rearrangement uses TRBV11-2 and TRBJ2-6, with D hard to call. This TCR came from a man aged 35-49 years with primary liver carcinoma and hepatitis B virus infection. CDR3 amino acids: CASSLEDWANVLTF. As DNA, the CDR3 is TGTGCCAGCAGCTTAGAGGATTGGGCCAACGTCCTGACTTTC.